Shown below are 29 T cell receptor beta chains from a single sample sequenced in a study of Graves' ophthalmopathy and Graves' hyperthyroidism. Amplification targeted the TCR beta CDR3 regions, with RNA transcripts as the source material. An opening RT-PCR round employed HTBI primers and preceded a second-round multiplex PCR. TCRdb analysed the multiplex PCR reads with MiXCR anew, one entry per CDR3 protein. The sample contains 350,000 to 450,000 distinct CDR3 sequences, approximately 21% of which appear only once. The sample consisted of peripheral blood. These receptors were collected from a woman between 18 and 29 years old with stable Graves' hyperthyroidism.

This chain connects TRBV30 to TRBJ1-6; D not resolved. This CDR3 spans 13 amino acids. CDR1 and CDR2 (germline): GTSNPN, SVGIG (reference sequence). V dropped 3 bases and J dropped 5 bases, with 8 bases sitting between them. CDR3 nucleotides: TGTGCCTGGAGGGGGTTCGATAATTCACCCCTCCACTTT. Translation: CAWRGFDNSPLHF.

This clonotype has ten or more counts. The rearrangement links TRBV6-5 to TRBJ2-7; D is unclear. CDR1 MNHEY and CDR2 SVGAGI come from the germline V gene. The CDR3 extends over 14 amino acids. V shed 9 bases and J shed 4 bases, with 19 bases lying between them. The CDR3 loop is CASETAGMGYEQYF. Written as DNA, the CDR3 is TGTGCCAGTGAAACGGCAGGTATGGGATACGAGCAGTACTTC.

This clonotype was observed many times. A junction end diverges from the germline sequence, so it may reflect a read error. This chain connects TRBV4-1 to TRBJ2-7; the D gene could be TRBD1 or TRBD2 (5 bases each). Germline V gene lookup returns CDR1 MGHRA and CDR2 YSYEKL. The CDR3 loop spans 13 amino acids. CDR3: CARRGGRHYERYF. CDR3 DNA: TGCGCCAGGAGGGGTGGCAGGCACTACGAGCGGTACTTC.

This clonotype was counted between two and nine times. This rearrangement joins TRBV4-1 to TRBJ1-2; unclear D gene. Looked up from germline, CDR1 is MGHRA and CDR2 is YSYEKL. V lost 1 base to trimming and J lost 0 bases, with 9 bases between them. The CDR3 is 15 amino acids. The CDR3 reads CASSQGIQPNYGYTF. The CDR3 bases are TGCGCCAGCAGCCAAGGGATCCAGCCTAACTATGGCTACACCTTC.

This clonotype came up many times. The chain uses TRBV19 and TRBJ2-5; D is perhaps TRBD1 (5 bases). Germline loops: CDR1 LNHDA, CDR2 SQIVND (reference sequence). V lost 4 bases to trimming and J lost 2 bases, with 14 bases between them. The CDR3 is 15 residues long. CDR3 coding DNA: TGTGCCAGTAGTAGAAGACAGTCCCCACAAGAGACCCAGTACTTC. Protein product: CASSRRQSPQETQYF.

This clonotype was counted many times. The chain carries TRBV6-5 and TRBJ2-5; D remains ambiguous. Trimming stripped 4 bases from V and 5 bases from J, with 14 bases between. The germline gives CDR1 MNHEY, CDR2 SVGAGI. The CDR3 loop spans 14 amino acids. The CDR3 DNA reads TGTGCCAGCAGTTCCGCTGCTTCACCGGAGACCCAGTACTTC. This gives the protein CASSSAASPETQYF.

Notes on this clonotype: This could be a read error, since a much larger clone is one nucleotide away. The chain joins TRBV2 to TRBJ2-5, with 7 bases identical to TRBD1. The germline V gene has CDR1 SNHLY and CDR2 FYNNEI. The CDR3 covers 16 residues. Trimming at V came to 6 bases and at J to 11 bases, leaving 21 bases not matched to a gene. The CDR3 bases are TGTGCCAGCAGGGCCCTACAGGGGATCCTCCACAGTGAGCAGTACTTC. Translation gives CASRALQGILHSEQYF.

The V gene is TRBV11-1, the J gene TRBJ1-2; D uncertain. Looked up from germline, CDR1 is SGHAT and CDR2 is FQDESV (reference sequence). This CDR3 contains 16 residues. Trimming shortened V by 4 bases and J by 0 bases, and 15 bases separated the two germline ends. The CDR3 here is CASSSTGEQPNYGYTF. In DNA, the CDR3 is TGTGCCAGCAGCTCGACGGGCGAACAGCCTAACTATGGCTACACCTTC.

The sample holds many counts of this clonotype. V gene TRBV5-1 combines with J gene TRBJ2-2, with D perhaps matching TRBD1 (6 bases). CDR3 length: 15 residues. Germline CDR1 SGHRS, CDR2 YFSETQ. With 4 bases removed from V and 2 bases from J, the gap between germline ends came to 12 bases. CDR3 sequence: CASSLGHGNTGELFF. Written as DNA, the CDR3 is TGCGCCAGCAGCCTGGGACATGGAAACACCGGGGAGCTGTTTTTT. Full variable domain (missing parts from reference TRBV5-1 and TRBJ2-2): KAGVTQTPRYLIKTRGQQVTLSCSPISGHRSVSWYQQTPGQGLQFLFEYFSETQRNKGNFPGRFSGRQFSNSRSEMNVSTLELGDSALYLCASSLGHGNTGELFFGEGSRLTVL.

This clonotype was seen many times. The chain uses TRBV30 and TRBJ1-2; D is unresolved. Trimming removed 5 bases from V and 2 bases from J, with 9 bases in between. The CDR3 is made up of 12 amino acids. Germline CDR1 GTSNPN, CDR2 SVGIG (reference sequence). The CDR3 DNA sequence: TGTGCCTGGGGCACGAGCAACTATGGCTACACCTTC. Encoded protein: CAWGTSNYGYTF.

This clonotype was seen repeatedly, ten times or more. The J gene is TRBJ2-7, the V gene TRBV15; D may match TRBD1 or TRBD2 (6 bases each). Per germline, CDR1 LNHNV and CDR2 YYDKDF (reference sequence). This CDR3 comprises 15 residues. V lost 0 bases and J 4 bases, leaving 13 bases between the germline ends. The CDR3 reads CATSRESGGHYEQYF. CDR3 coding DNA: TGTGCCACCAGCAGAGAGTCCGGGGGCCATTACGAGCAGTACTTC. Full variable domain (missing parts from reference TRBV15 and TRBJ2-7): DAMVIQNPRYQVTQFGKPVTLSCSQTLNHNVMYWYQQKSSQAPKLLFHYYDKDFNNEADTPDNFQSRRPNTSFCFLDIRSPGLGDTAMYLCATSRESGGHYEQYFGPGTRLTVT.

The genes are TRBV7-8 and TRBJ1-6; no clear D gene. This CDR3 region has 14 residues. Per the germline V gene, CDR1 is SGHVS and CDR2 is FQNEAQ. Between the trimmed V and J ends, which lost 5 bases and 5 bases, there was a span of 10 bases. CDR3 coding DNA: TGTGCCAGCAGCAACTCGGGAGATAATTCACCCCTCCACTTT. Translated, it gives CASSNSGDNSPLHF.

This clonotype has ten or more counts. This rearrangement joins TRBV20-1 to TRBJ1-6, with D possibly matching TRBD1 (5 bases). CDR1 and CDR2 (germline): DFQATT, SNEGSKA (reference sequence). Trimming left V 6 bases short and J 9 bases short, with 24 bases between. The CDR3 length is 16 residues. The CDR3 nucleotides are TGCAGTGCCCCCCTGGGTCCAGGGACTGCGATTTCACCCCTCCACTTT. Its protein is CSAPLGPGTAISPLHF.

This clonotype has ten or more counts. The CDR3: CRGEQGHTEAFF. In nucleotides, the CDR3 is TGCAGGGGGGAGCAGGGGCACACTGAAGCTTTCTTT. V is TRBV20-1 and J is TRBJ1-1; TRBD1 is a possible D gene (6 bases). Germline V lookup: CDR1 DFQATT, CDR2 SNEGSKA (reference sequence). The CDR3 covers 12 residues.

This clonotype was observed at least ten times. This CDR3 is missing its conserved last phenylalanine or tryptophan, likely due to a read error. The DNA is left out, because the CDR3 cannot be placed on it with certainty; the CDR3 is given as TCRdb lists it. V gene TRBV12-3 or TRBV12-4 combines with J gene TRBJ1-2. The CDR3 numbers 10 amino acids, ends counted. The CDR3 loop reads CASSLARLWL.

This clonotype was seen ten or more times. CDR3 DNA: TGTGCCAGCAGGGGGGGCCGACAACATAGCACCTACGAGCAGTACTTC. Translated: CASRGGRQHSTYEQYF. This sequence joins TRBV14 and TRBJ2-7; D may be TRBD1 or TRBD2 (6 bases each). Trimming removed 6 bases from V and 2 bases from J, with 20 bases in between. The germline V gene encodes CDR1 SGHDN and CDR2 FVKESK. This CDR3 comprises 16 residues.

This chain links TRBV19 with TRBJ2-5; TRBD2 is a possible D gene (6 bases). Germline values: CDR1 LNHDA, CDR2 SQIVND (reference sequence). The CDR3 has 14 amino acids. The V gene lost 6 bases and the J gene lost 1 base, with 12 bases spanning the gap. CDR3: CASRSRGTQETQYF. The CDR3 DNA reads TGTGCCAGTAGATCCCGGGGGACCCAAGAGACCCAGTACTTC.

This clonotype was recorded at least ten times. The chain has TRBV20-1 and TRBJ1-2; unclear D gene. The CDR3 loop spans 21 amino acids. Germline CDR1 reads DFQATT; CDR2 reads SNEGSKA (reference sequence). V lost 0 bases, J lost 0 bases, and 29 bases lay in between. CDR3 DNA sequence: TGCAGTGCTAGAGATGACGGGGTTTGGGTGTTGGGAAGAGGGACTAACTATGGCTACACCTTC. Translated, it gives CSARDDGVWVLGRGTNYGYTF.

In its sample, this clonotype was seen a few times. An end of the junction differs from the germline gene, which may be a read error. This sequence joins TRBV7-8 and TRBJ2-7; D unresolved. The CDR3 has 14 residues. The germline V gene encodes CDR1 SGHVS and CDR2 FQNEAQ. This CDR3 is CASSFDVTPYDQYF. CDR3 nucleotides: TGTGCCAGCAGCTTCGACGTAACCCCCTACGATCAGTACTTC.

This clonotype was seen ten or more times. The CDR3 region is CASSYSGVVAGAGEQYF. CDR3 sequence (DNA): TGTGCCAGCAGTTACTCAGGAGTTGTGGCAGGGGCGGGCGAGCAGTACTTC. The genes are TRBV6-5 and TRBJ2-7, with a tentative D call TRBD1 (6 bases). CDR1 is MNHEY and CDR2 is SVGAGI in the germline V gene. This CDR3 is 17 amino acids long. With 0 bases removed from V and 6 bases from J, the gap between germline ends came to 21 bases.

In this sample, this clonotype turned up many times. The DNA for the CDR3 is TGTGCCAGCAGCTTAGCGCTGGGGACAGGAACTGAAGCTTTCTTT. Its translation: CASSLALGTGTEAFF. J is TRBJ1-1 and V is TRBV7-9; 8 bases match TRBD1. Germline-derived CDR1 and CDR2 are SEHNR and FQNEAQ (reference sequence). Losses at the gene ends were 0 bases for V and 5 bases for J; bases not matched to a gene: 5. The CDR3 is 15 amino acids.

The chain recombines TRBV24-1 with TRBJ2-2; D perhaps matches TRBD1 (6 bases). V shed 8 bases and J shed 1 base, with 10 bases lying between them. The CDR3 extends over 14 amino acids. Per the germline V gene, CDR1 is KGHDR and CDR2 is SFDVKD. The CDR3 DNA is TGTGCCACCAAGAAGGGGGAGAACACCGGGGAGCTGTTTTTT. This sequence encodes CATKKGENTGELFF.

The V and J genes are TRBV6-1 and TRBJ2-7, with a weak D call TRBD2 (5 bases). The CDR3 covers 13 residues. V was shortened by 3 bases and J by 2 bases, with 8 bases between the two germline ends. Germline CDR1 MNHNS, CDR2 SASEGT. CDR3 residues: CASSEAGPYEQYF. In DNA form, the CDR3 reads TGTGCCAGCAGTGAGGCGGGCCCCTACGAGCAGTACTTC.

This clonotype came up a few times. The V gene is TRBV7-2, the J gene TRBJ1-6; the D gene is possibly TRBD1 (6 bases). Germline lookup yields CDR1 SGHTA and CDR2 FQGNSA. The CDR3 loop spans 14 amino acids. V lost 10 bases, J lost 0 bases, and 10 bases lay in between. The chain's CDR3 is CATHRDSYNSPLHF. The CDR3 bases are TGTGCCACCCACAGGGACTCCTATAATTCACCCCTCCACTTT.

This clonotype was seen a handful of times. The rearrangement links TRBV4-1 to TRBJ2-5; 7 bases match TRBD2. CDR3 size: 15 residues. The junction had 6 bases not matched to a gene; V was cut back by 1 base and J by 4 bases. Looked up from germline, CDR1 is MGHRA and CDR2 is YSYEKL. In nucleotides, the CDR3 is TGCGCCAGCAGCCAAGTTCCGGGAGGAGGAGAGACCCAGTACTTC. This translates into CASSQVPGGGETQYF.

This clonotype was seen ten or more times. The chain is built from TRBV19 and TRBJ2-7; D ambiguous. Germline CDR1 LNHDA, CDR2 SQIVND (reference sequence). The CDR3 runs to 13 residues. The germline V and J ends were trimmed by 8 bases and 4 bases, with 15 bases remaining between them. This chain's CDR3 is CASGPRGTYEQYF. CDR3 coding DNA: TGTGCCAGTGGACCAAGAGGAACTTACGAGCAGTACTTC.

The sample holds many counts of this clonotype. The chain uses TRBV5-1 and TRBJ2-7; 10 bases line up with TRBD1. Germline-derived CDR1 and CDR2 are SGHRS and YFSETQ. V trimming: 3 bases; J trimming: 0 bases; junction bases outside the gene matches: 6. The CDR3 runs 16 residues. This chain's CDR3 is CASSSTGTGVSYEQYF. DNA for the CDR3: TGCGCCAGCAGCTCGACCGGGACAGGGGTCTCCTACGAGCAGTACTTC. Drawing the rest from reference TRBV5-1 and TRBJ2-7, the complete variable domain is KAGVTQTPRYLIKTRGQQVTLSCSPISGHRSVSWYQQTPGQGLQFLFEYFSETQRNKGNFPGRFSGRQFSNSRSEMNVSTLELGDSALYLCASSSTGTGVSYEQYFGPGTRLTVT.

The V call is TRBV7-2, the J call TRBJ1-2; D unclear. The germline CDR1 and CDR2 sequences are SGHTA and FQGNSA. Trimming pared 0 bases from V and 2 bases from J, leaving 16 bases between. The length of the CDR3 is 17 residues. The CDR3 DNA reads as TGTGCCAGCAGCTTAGCCGTAACCCCGAGAAGAAACTATGGCTACACCTTC. Translation gives CASSLAVTPRRNYGYTF.

This clonotype was observed many times. This chain uses TRBV7-2 with TRBJ1-2; no definite D call. Germline CDR1 SGHTA, CDR2 FQGNSA. CDR3 length: 12 amino acids. V gave up 4 bases and J gave up 7 bases, with 10 bases separating them. The CDR3: CASSSFNGGYTF. CDR3 nucleotides: TGTGCCAGCAGCTCATTCAACGGTGGCTACACCTTC.